A single sample is the source of the 16 T cell receptor beta chains below, sequenced in a study of T-cell reconstitution after alpha-beta-depleted transplantation in children. The TCRbeta library incorporated unique molecular identifiers. Using its own MiXCR run on the PCR reads, TCRdb lists one record per CDR3 protein. Of about 310,000 distinct CDR3 sequences listed, roughly 21% are singletons. Sequenced material: PBMCs, mostly from graft donor cells, taken 180 days after TCRalphabeta/CD19-depleted stem cell transplant. The receptors stem from a male patient between 10 and 17 years old who had a stem cell transplant for acute lymphoblastic leukemia, so the T cells may come from the graft donor.

There are many counts of this clonotype. In nucleotides, the CDR3 is TGCGCCAGCAGCTACCAACTCTATTATCCGGGACAGGGGTCCTACGAGCAGTACTTC. Protein: CASSYQLYYPGQGSYEQYF. The V gene is TRBV5-1, the J gene TRBJ2-7; 10 positions match TRBD1. The junction had 16 bases not matched to a gene; V was cut back by 3 bases and J by 1 base. CDR1 and CDR2 from the germline V gene are SGHRS and YFSETQ. There are 19 residues in the CDR3.

The chain recombines TRBV20-1 with TRBJ2-1, with a tentative D call TRBD2 (5 bases). The CDR3 is made up of 12 amino acids. V lost 2 bases to trimming and J lost 10 bases, with 12 bases between them. CDR1 DFQATT and CDR2 SNEGSKA come from the germline V gene (reference sequence). The CDR3 is CSARWFGEEQFF. The CDR3 nucleotides are TGCAGTGCTAGATGGTTTGGGGAGGAGCAGTTCTTC.

This clonotype was detected only a few times. The J gene is TRBJ1-4, the V gene TRBV20-1; D is unclear. The CDR3 covers 16 residues. Germline assignment: CDR1 DFQATT and CDR2 SNEGSKA (reference sequence). V lost 5 bases and J lost 0, with 16 bases in between. The CDR3 region has the DNA TGCAGTGCTTTAGTCCTTTTGGGCGCAACTAATGAAAAACTGTTTTTT. The encoded protein is CSALVLLGATNEKLFF.

This clonotype occurred once. This chain joins TRBV7-9 and TRBJ2-2; no clear D gene. Germline V gene sequence: CDR1 SEHNR, CDR2 FQNEAQ (reference sequence). V lost 0 bases and J lost 0, with 8 bases in between. This CDR3 spans 16 amino acids. CDR3 bases: TGTGCCAGCAGCTTAGCCAGGACCTCGAACACCGGGGAGCTGTTTTTT. Protein: CASSLARTSNTGELFF.

The rearrangement links TRBV7-9 to TRBJ2-5; no clear D. This CDR3 has 15 amino acids. In germline, CDR1 is SEHNR, CDR2 FQNEAQ (reference sequence). The V and J ends lost 0 bases and 5 bases respectively, with 13 bases between them. The CDR3 bases are TGTGCCAGCAGCTTAGCGGCCGTGGGTGGGGAGACCCAGTACTTC. Its translation is CASSLAAVGGETQYF.

V gene TRBV7-8 combines with J gene TRBJ2-1; 7 nucleotides line up with TRBD2. Trimming cost V 6 bases and J 9 bases; bases outside gene matches: 8. CDR1 and CDR2 (germline): SGHVS, FQNEAQ. The CDR3 runs 13 residues. In DNA form, the CDR3 reads TGTGCCAGCAGTTCGAGGCGGGAGTTTGAGCAGTTCTTC. This codes for CASSSRREFEQFF.

This sequence joins TRBV5-1 and TRBJ2-1; D gene unclear. The V end lost 2 bases, the J end lost 3 bases, and 9 bases lay between the germline ends. Germline values: CDR1 SGHRS, CDR2 YFSETQ. CDR3 size: 14 residues. CDR3 DNA sequence: TGCGCCAGCAGCTTTGGGCCAGTCTACAATGAGCAGTTCTTC. Protein sequence: CASSFGPVYNEQFF.

The rearrangement joins TRBV7-6 to TRBJ2-7; TRBD2 agrees at 10 bases. This CDR3 is built from 18 residues. CDR1 SGHVS and CDR2 FNYEAQ come from the germline V gene. Trimming removed 2 bases from V and 3 bases from J; junction bases left unmatched: 13. CDR3 region: CASSLSGASGSPHYEQYF. CDR3 bases: TGTGCCAGCAGCTTAAGCGGGGCTAGCGGGAGCCCTCACTACGAGCAGTACTTC.

This clonotype was counted between two and nine times. The junction departs from the called germline gene at one end, perhaps through a read error. The chain carries TRBV27 and TRBJ2-5; no reliable D call. The CDR3 loop spans 12 amino acids. CDR1 and CDR2 from the germline V gene are MNHEY and SMNVEV (reference sequence). Here the CDR3 reads CATSTPWSTQYF. CDR3 DNA: TGTGCCACCAGTACCCCCTGGTCCACCCAGTACTTC.

This clonotype was seen only a few times. The chain carries TRBV27 and TRBJ2-4, with D perhaps matching TRBD1 (6 bases). Germline loops: CDR1 MNHEY, CDR2 SMNVEV (reference sequence). Trimming left V 2 bases short and J 8 bases short, with 19 bases between. The CDR3 length is 16 residues. Here the CDR3 reads CASSLVWTDSRDIQYF. DNA for the CDR3: TGTGCCAGCAGTTTAGTCTGGACGGACAGCCGAGACATTCAGTACTTC.

This clonotype came up a few times. The gene calls are TRBV28 and TRBJ2-2, with TRBD2 as a possible D gene (6 bases). The CDR3 covers 16 residues. CDR1 is MDHEN and CDR2 is SYDVKM in the germline V gene. The V end was cut by 1 base, the J end by 6 bases, with 15 bases between. Here the CDR3 DNA reads TGTGCCAGCAGTTTATTAGCGGCCATGGGGCCCGGGGAGCTGTTTTTT. This codes for CASSLLAAMGPGELFF.

The chain has TRBV4-1 and TRBJ1-5; 9 bases line up with TRBD1. Trimming cost V 3 bases and J 5 bases; bases outside gene matches: 8. This CDR3 comprises 16 residues. Per germline, CDR1 MGHRA and CDR2 YSYEKL. The DNA of the CDR3 is TGCGCCAGCAGCCACACCACAGGGGGCGCATATCAGCCCCAGCATTTT. Protein: CASSHTTGGAYQPQHF.

This clonotype was detected only a few times. The CDR3 coding sequence is TGTGCCAGCAGACACTGGACAGGCCACACTCCTTACAATGAGCAGTTCTTC. Amino acid sequence: CASRHWTGHTPYNEQFF. The chain recombines TRBV7-9 with TRBJ2-1; 7 positions match TRBD1. The junction had 15 bases not matched to a gene; V was cut back by 6 bases and J by 4 bases. The V gene's germline CDR1 is SEHNR and CDR2 FQNEAQ (reference sequence). This CDR3 region has 17 residues.

This chain uses TRBV20-1 with TRBJ1-5; no clear D. CDR3 size: 17 residues. The germline V gene has CDR1 DFQATT and CDR2 SNEGSKA (reference sequence). V gave up 1 base and J gave up 0 bases, with 16 bases separating them. CDR3 protein: CSARGPGQRNSNQPQHF. Written as DNA, the CDR3 is TGCAGTGCTAGAGGACCGGGCCAACGAAATAGCAATCAGCCCCAGCATTTT.

The chain has TRBV5-6 and TRBJ2-1; D unresolved. The CDR3 has 13 amino acids. From germline, CDR1 is SGHDT and CDR2 YYEEEE. Trimming left V 1 base short and J 6 bases short, with 8 bases between. As DNA, the CDR3 is TGTGCCAGCAGCTTGAGCAGCCGCAATGAGCAGTTCTTC. This sequence encodes CASSLSSRNEQFF.

The table lists this clonotype with a few counts. V gene TRBV4-1 combines with J gene TRBJ2-5; 9 positions agree with TRBD1. The CDR3 loop spans 14 amino acids. Germline V lookup: CDR1 MGHRA, CDR2 YSYEKL. The ends lost 4 bases at V and 4 bases at J; junction bases unmatched: 4. The CDR3 loop is CASSRPGQGETQYF. The CDR3 nucleotides are TGCGCCAGCAGCCGACCGGGACAGGGAGAGACCCAGTACTTC.